This TCR beta chain was sequenced during a study of OX40 agonist ivuxolimab in advanced cancers. In the study overall: Ivuxolimab, which targeted the costimulatory receptor OX40 (CD134), was an agonistic, fully human IgG2 monoclonal antibody. The paper covers the monotherapy dose-escalation part of the phase I ivuxolimab trial, which included N of about 50 patients. Patients were allowed to have had prior anti-PD-1, anti-PD-L1 or anti-CTLA-4 therapy, and around two fifths of the dose-escalation patients had been treated with checkpoint inhibitors. Intravenous ivuxolimab was administered to patients every 2 weeks at six dose levels: 0.01, 0.1, 0.3, 1.5, 3 and 10 mg/kg. Of the 50 to 55 dose-escalation patients, hepatocellular carcinoma was present in approximately 20, melanoma in some 15, renal cell carcinoma in 9 and head and neck cancer in 9. Partial responses occurred in three dose-escalation patients, of whom one had hepatocellular carcinoma and two had cutaneous melanoma. The point of sequencing TCRbeta in the periphery was to test whether ivuxolimab changed TCR sequence diversity and drove clonal T-cell expansion. In the dose-escalation cohort, 75% to 90% of patients were male, and the mean age was roughly 56 years with a range of about 20 to 90.

The trial excluded patients who had a history of autoimmune disease or who were on systemic immunosuppression. Peripheral blood for TCR sequencing was collected from all dose cohorts at baseline, on cycle 4 day 1, and on cycle 7 day 1. The samples were taken from a phase I, first-in-human, multicenter, open-label dose-escalation trial of ivuxolimab. The trial enrolled adults with locally advanced or metastatic head and neck squamous cell, hepatocellular, melanoma or renal cell carcinoma. Before TCR sequencing, CD4+ T cells and CD8+ T cells from peripheral blood were sorted into separate populations. The full study reports these points: The antigen specificity of the clonally expanded peripheral T cells was not determined. In partial responders in the 0.1-3.0 mg/kg groups, normalized peripheral clonal expansion was found to be among the lowest, especially among CD8+ T cells. Low levels of normalized T-cell clonal expansion were also seen in some nonresponding patients. After ivuxolimab, CD8+ T cells had more expanded clones than CD4+ T cells on average. Clonal expansion of both CD4+ and CD8+ blood T cells was observed from baseline to week 6 at doses 0.1 to 3.0 mg/kg.

For sequencing of the TCRbeta CDR3 region, genomic DNA was extracted from the sorted cells. The immunoSEQ Assay was used for sequencing of TCRbeta CDR3 regions. TCRdb re-hosts the immuneACCESS table, in-frame sequences only. Its copies lack some clones; in the studies checked, an unresolved V gene accounts for under half of them, and the cause for the rest is not known. Across this sample there are tens of thousands of clones, with 80% to 90% seen only once. About 0.53% of the sample is taken by the ten largest. With respect to this clone: The antigen it binds to is not known. The record has no base qualities; no much larger clone is one base away.

From cysteine to phenylalanine, the CDR3 is 13 amino acids long. The only DNA kept is the CDR3, 39 bases in frame from the first base. Recombination joined TRBV12-2 with TRBJ2-7. TRBV12-2 is noted as a pseudogene. The sample consisted of CD4+ or CD8+ T cells sorted from blood, taken in a trial of the OX40 agonist ivuxolimab. This TCR came from an adult with an advanced solid tumor such as melanoma, head and neck, liver or kidney cancer. The DNA reads as follows: TGTGCAAGTCGCTTAGCGGGGACCTACGAGCAGTACTTC. Translation gives CASRLAGTYEQYF.